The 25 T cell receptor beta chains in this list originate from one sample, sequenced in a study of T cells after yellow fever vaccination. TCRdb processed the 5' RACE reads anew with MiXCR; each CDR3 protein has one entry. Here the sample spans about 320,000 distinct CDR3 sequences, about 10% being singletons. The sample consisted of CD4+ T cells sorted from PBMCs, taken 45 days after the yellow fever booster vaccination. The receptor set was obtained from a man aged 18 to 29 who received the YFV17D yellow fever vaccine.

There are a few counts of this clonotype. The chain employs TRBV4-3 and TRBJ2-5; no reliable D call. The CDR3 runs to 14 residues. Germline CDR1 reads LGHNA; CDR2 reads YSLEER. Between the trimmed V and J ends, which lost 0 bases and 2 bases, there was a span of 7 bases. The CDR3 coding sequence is TGCGCCAGCAGCCAAGATCTGGGGCAAGAGACCCAGTACTTC. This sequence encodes CASSQDLGQETQYF.

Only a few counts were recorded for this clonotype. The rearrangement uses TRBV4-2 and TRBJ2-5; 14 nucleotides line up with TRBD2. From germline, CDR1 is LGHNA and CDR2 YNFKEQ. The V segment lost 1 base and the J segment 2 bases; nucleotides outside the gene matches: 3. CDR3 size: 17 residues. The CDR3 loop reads CASSQGGLAGAQETQYF. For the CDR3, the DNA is TGTGCCAGCAGCCAAGGGGGACTAGCGGGAGCTCAAGAGACCCAGTACTTC.

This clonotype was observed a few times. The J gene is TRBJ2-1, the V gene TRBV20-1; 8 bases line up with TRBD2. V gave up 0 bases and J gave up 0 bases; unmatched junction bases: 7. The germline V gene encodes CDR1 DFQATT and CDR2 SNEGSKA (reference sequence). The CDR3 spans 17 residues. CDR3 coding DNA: TGCAGTGCTAGAGACCCCTCGGGGGGGAGCTCCTACAATGAGCAGTTCTTC. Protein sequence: CSARDPSGGSSYNEQFF.

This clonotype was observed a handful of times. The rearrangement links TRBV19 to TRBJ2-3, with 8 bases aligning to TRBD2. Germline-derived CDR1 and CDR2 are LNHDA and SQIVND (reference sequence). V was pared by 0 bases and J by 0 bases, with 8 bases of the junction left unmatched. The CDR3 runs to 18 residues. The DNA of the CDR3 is TGTGCCAGTAGTATAGATGGAACTAGCGGAACTAGCACAGATACGCAGTATTTT. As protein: CASSIDGTSGTSTDTQYF.

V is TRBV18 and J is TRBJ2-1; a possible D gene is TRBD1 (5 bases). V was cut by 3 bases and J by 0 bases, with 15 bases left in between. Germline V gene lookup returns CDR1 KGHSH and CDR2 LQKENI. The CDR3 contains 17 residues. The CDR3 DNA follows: TGTGCCAGCTCACCGGGGCAGGGCCTCAGCTCCTACAATGAGCAGTTCTTC. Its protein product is CASSPGQGLSSYNEQFF.

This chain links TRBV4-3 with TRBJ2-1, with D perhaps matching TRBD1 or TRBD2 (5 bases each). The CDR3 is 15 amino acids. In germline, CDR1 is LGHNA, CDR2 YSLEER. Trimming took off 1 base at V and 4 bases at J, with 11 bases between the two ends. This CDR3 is CASSQGGKKYNEQFF. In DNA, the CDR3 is TGCGCCAGCAGCCAAGGGGGGAAGAAATACAATGAGCAGTTCTTC.

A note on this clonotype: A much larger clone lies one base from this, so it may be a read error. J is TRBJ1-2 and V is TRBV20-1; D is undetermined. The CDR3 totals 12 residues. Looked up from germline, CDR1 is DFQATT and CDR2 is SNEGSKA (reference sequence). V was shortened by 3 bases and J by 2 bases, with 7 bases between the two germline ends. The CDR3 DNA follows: TGCAGTGCTAGCGAGGGAAACTATGGCTACACCTTC. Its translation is CSASEGNYGYTF.

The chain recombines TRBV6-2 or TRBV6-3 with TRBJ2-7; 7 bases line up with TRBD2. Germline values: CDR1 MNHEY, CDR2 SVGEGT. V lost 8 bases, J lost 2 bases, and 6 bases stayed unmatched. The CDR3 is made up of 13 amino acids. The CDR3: CASQYAGAYEQYV. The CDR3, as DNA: TGTGCCAGCCAATACGCGGGGGCCTACGAGCAGTACGTC.

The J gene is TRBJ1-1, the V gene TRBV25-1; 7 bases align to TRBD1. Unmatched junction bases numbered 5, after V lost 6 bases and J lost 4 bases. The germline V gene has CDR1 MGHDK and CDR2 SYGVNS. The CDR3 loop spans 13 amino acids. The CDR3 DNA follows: TGTGCCAGCAGACGACAGGGATCCACTGAAGCTTTCTTT. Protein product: CASRRQGSTEAFF.

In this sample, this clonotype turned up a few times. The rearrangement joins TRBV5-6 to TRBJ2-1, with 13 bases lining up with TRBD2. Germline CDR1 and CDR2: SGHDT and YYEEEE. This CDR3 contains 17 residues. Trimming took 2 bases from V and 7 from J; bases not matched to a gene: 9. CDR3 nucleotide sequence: TGTGCCAGCAGCTTAGTAACTACGGGACTAGCGGGGAATGAGCAGTTCTTC. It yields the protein CASSLVTTGLAGNEQFF.

The CDR3: CASSLFRGTALGQLAGEQYV. CDR3 bases: TGTGCCAGCAGTTTATTCCGTGGGACAGCTTTAGGCCAACTAGCGGGCGAGCAGTACGTC. The chain combines TRBV6-6 with TRBJ2-7; 9 bases agree with TRBD2. V was clipped by 4 bases and J by 6 bases; unmatched bases: 25. CDR1 is MNHNY and CDR2 is SVGAGI in the germline V gene (reference sequence). The CDR3 covers 20 residues.

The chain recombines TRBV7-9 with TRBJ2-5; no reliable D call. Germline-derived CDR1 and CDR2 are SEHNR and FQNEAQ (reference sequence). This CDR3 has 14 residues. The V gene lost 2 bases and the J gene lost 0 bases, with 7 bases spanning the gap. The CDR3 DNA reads TGTGCCAGCAGCTTATACTCCAACCAAGAGACCCAGTACTTC. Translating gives CASSLYSNQETQYF.

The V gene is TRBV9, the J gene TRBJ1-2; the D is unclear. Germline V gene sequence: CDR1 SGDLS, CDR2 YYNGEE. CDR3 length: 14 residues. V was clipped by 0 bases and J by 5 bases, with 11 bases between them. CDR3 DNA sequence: TGTGCCAGCAGCGTAGGCCCCAATGGGTATGGCTACACCTTC. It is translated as CASSVGPNGYGYTF.

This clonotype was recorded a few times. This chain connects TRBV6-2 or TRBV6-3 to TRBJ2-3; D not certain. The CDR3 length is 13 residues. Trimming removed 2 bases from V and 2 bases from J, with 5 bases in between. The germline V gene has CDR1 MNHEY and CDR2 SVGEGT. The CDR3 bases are TGTGCCAGCAGTTACGTCCTCACAGATACGCAGTATTTT. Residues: CASSYVLTDTQYF.

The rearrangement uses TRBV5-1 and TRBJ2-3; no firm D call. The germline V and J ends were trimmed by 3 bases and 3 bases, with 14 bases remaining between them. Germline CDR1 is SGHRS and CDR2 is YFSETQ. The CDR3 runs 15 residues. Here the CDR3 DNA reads TGCGCCAGCAGCTCCTCAGTGGACCCTACAGATACGCAGTATTTT. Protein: CASSSSVDPTDTQYF.

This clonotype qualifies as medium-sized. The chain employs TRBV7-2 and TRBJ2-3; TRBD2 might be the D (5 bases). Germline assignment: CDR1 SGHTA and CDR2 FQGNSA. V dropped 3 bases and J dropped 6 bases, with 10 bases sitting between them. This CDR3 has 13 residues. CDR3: CASSFLPGDTQYF. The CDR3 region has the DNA TGTGCCAGCAGCTTCCTCCCGGGGGATACGCAGTATTTT.

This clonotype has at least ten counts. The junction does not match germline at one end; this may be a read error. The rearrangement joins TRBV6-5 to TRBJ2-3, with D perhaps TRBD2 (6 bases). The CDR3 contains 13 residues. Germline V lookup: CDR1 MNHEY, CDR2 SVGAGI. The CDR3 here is CASRGTSTDTQYF. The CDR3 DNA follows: TGCGCCAGCCGGGGGACCTCGACAGATACGCAGTATTTT.

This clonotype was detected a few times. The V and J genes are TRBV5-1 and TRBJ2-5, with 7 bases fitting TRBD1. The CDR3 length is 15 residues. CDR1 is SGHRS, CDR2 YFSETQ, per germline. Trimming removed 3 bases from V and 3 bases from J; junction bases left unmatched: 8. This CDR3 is CASSSYGTEEETQYF. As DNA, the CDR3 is TGCGCCAGCAGCTCCTATGGGACAGAAGAAGAGACCCAGTACTTC.

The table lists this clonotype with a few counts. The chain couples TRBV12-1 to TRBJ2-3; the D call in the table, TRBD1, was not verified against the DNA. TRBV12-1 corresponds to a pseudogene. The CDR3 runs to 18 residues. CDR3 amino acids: CASNPRNWDPPNTDTQYF. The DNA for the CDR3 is TGTGCCAGCAACCCCCGGAATTGGGACCCACCCAACACAGATACGCAGTATTTT.

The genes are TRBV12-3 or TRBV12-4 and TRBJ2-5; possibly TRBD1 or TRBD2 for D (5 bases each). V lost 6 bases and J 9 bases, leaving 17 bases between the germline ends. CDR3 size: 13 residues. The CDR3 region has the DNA TGTGCCAGCAGCCCCGTCGAGGGGCGGGCCCAGTACTTC. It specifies CASSPVEGRAQYF.

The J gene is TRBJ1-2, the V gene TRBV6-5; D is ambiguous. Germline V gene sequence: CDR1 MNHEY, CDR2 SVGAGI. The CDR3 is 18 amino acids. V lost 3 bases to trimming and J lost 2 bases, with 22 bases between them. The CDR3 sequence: CASSYRSGGQPSNYGYTF. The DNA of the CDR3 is TGTGCCAGCAGTTATAGGTCCGGAGGTCAACCTTCAAACTATGGCTACACCTTC.

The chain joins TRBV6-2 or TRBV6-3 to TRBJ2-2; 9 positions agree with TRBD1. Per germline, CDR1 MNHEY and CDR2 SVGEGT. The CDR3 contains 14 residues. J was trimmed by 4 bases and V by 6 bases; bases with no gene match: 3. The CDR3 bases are TGTGCCAGCAGCTGGACAGGGGCCACCGGGGAGCTGTTTTTT. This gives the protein CASSWTGATGELFF.

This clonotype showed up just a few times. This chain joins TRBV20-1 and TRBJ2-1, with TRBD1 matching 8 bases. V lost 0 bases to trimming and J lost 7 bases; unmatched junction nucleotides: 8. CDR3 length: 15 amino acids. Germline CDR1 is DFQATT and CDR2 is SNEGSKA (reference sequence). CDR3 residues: CSARDLQGAGNEQFF. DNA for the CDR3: TGCAGTGCTAGAGATCTGCAGGGGGCTGGGAATGAGCAGTTCTTC.

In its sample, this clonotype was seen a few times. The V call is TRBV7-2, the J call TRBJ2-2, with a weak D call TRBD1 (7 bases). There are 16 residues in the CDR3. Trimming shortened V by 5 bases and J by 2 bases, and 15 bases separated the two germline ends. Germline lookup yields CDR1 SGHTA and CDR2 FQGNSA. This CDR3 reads CASSRGTASNTGELFF. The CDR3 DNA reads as TGTGCCAGCAGCCGCGGGACAGCAAGTAACACCGGGGAGCTGTTTTTT.

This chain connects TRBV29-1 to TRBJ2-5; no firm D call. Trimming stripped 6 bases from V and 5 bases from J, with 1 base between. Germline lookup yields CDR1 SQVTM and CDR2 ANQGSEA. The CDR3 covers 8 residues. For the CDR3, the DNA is TGCAGCGTGGAGACCCAGTACTTC. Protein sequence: CSVETQYF.